Below, 7 T cell receptor beta chains from the same sample are listed, as sequenced in a study of shared T cell receptors in the human thymus. Libraries were prepared by immunoSEQ multiplex PCR; TCRdb keeps only in-frame clonotypes and omits some of them. The sample records hundreds of thousands of clones, 95% being singletons. The sequenced sample consisted of thymocytes. The source is a human donor.

This clone was seen a single time. V and J are TRBV28 and TRBJ2-3, with 10 bases fitting TRBD2. With V trimmed by 7 bases and J by 5 bases, 9 bases remained unmatched. Germline values: CDR1 MDHEN, CDR2 SYDVKM. The CDR3 consists of 15 residues. The CDR3 DNA sequence: TGTGCCAGCACTAAAGCGGGAGGGCTTCGAGATACGCAGTATTTT. This gives the protein CASTKAGGLRDTQYF.

The rearrangement uses TRBV11-1 and TRBJ2-7; TRBD1 agrees at 9 bases. This CDR3 region has 18 residues. Germline CDR1 reads SGHAT; CDR2 reads FQDESV (reference sequence). The V gene end was trimmed by 6 bases and the J gene end by 3 bases; junction bases not matched to a gene: 18. The CDR3 sequence: CASRSKGQGQVPLYEQYF. DNA for the CDR3: TGTGCCAGCAGGAGTAAGGGACAGGGCCAAGTCCCACTCTACGAGCAGTACTTC.

This clone occurred once. J is TRBJ2-3 and V is TRBV11-3, with 8 positions matching TRBD2. V lost 4 bases to trimming and J lost 0 bases; unmatched junction nucleotides: 6. Germline V gene lookup returns CDR1 SGHNT and CDR2 YENEEA. The CDR3 has 16 amino acids. CDR3 region: CASSSRTSSSTDTQYF. The CDR3 DNA reads as TGTGCCAGCAGCTCCCGGACTAGCAGTAGCACAGATACGCAGTATTTT.

The chain has TRBV7-3 and TRBJ2-1, with TRBD1 matching over 11 bases. J was trimmed by 7 bases and V by 5 bases; bases with no gene match: 10. The CDR3 is made up of 16 amino acids. CDR1 SGHTA and CDR2 FQGTGA come from the germline V gene. The CDR3: CASSAGQGVGGNEQFF. The CDR3 DNA sequence: TGTGCCAGCAGCGCGGGACAGGGGGTGGGTGGTAATGAGCAGTTCTTC.

J is TRBJ1-2 and V is TRBV5-6, with 7 bases identical to TRBD1. Germline loops: CDR1 SGHDT, CDR2 YYEEEE. The trim removed 1 base at V and 3 bases at J, leaving 9 bases unmatched. The CDR3 contains 16 residues. In nucleotides, the CDR3 is TGTGCCAGCAGCTTGTTAAAGGGGGCGGTCTACTATGGCTACACCTTC. Its protein is CASSLLKGAVYYGYTF.

The genes are TRBV6-1 and TRBJ2-1, with 11 bases matching TRBD2. With V trimmed by 4 bases and J by 2 bases, 4 bases remained unmatched. The germline gives CDR1 MNHNS, CDR2 SASEGT. The CDR3 loop spans 16 amino acids. The CDR3 coding sequence is TGTGCCAGCAGTGCGCCGGGACTAGCGGCCTACAATGAGCAGTTCTTC. Translation gives CASSAPGLAAYNEQFF.

The V and J genes are TRBV29-1 and TRBJ2-7, with 9 nucleotides matching TRBD1. Trimming took 6 bases from V and 7 from J; bases not matched to a gene: 16. The CDR3 has 15 amino acids. Per the germline V gene, CDR1 is SQVTM and CDR2 is ANQGSEA. The CDR3 here is CSVSLRDRDSREQYF. CDR3 DNA sequence: TGCAGCGTCTCCCTCCGGGACAGGGACTCTCGAGAGCAGTACTTC.